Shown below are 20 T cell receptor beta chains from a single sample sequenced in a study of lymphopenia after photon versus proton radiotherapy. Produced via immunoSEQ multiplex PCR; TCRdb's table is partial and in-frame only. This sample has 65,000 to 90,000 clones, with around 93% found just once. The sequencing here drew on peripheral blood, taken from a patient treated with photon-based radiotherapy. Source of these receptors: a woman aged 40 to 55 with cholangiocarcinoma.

CDR3: CASSVSGQALSGNTIYF. For the CDR3, the DNA is TGTGCCAGCAGCGTATCCGGACAGGCCCTCTCTGGAAACACCATATATTTT. V gene TRBV9 combines with J gene TRBJ1-3; 7 bases are shared with TRBD1. The CDR3 is made up of 17 amino acids. V dropped 1 base and J dropped 0; count of bases not matched to a gene: 7. Looked up from germline, CDR1 is SGDLS and CDR2 is YYNGEE.

CDR3 nucleotide sequence: TGTGCCAGCAGCGCCCGGGACTTCAATGAGCAGTTCTTC. Its protein product is CASSARDFNEQFF. This rearrangement joins TRBV5-4 to TRBJ2-1; tentative D call: TRBD2 (6 bases). Trimming took 4 bases from V and 6 from J, leaving 11 bases between them. The CDR3 runs 13 residues. Germline CDR1 reads SGHNT; CDR2 reads YYREEE (reference sequence). Full variable domain (rest looked up from reference TRBV5-4 and TRBJ2-1): ETGVTQSPTHLIKTRGQQVTLRCSSQSGHNTVSWYQQALGQGPQFIFQYYREEENGRGNFPPRFSGLQFPNYSSELNVNALELDDSALYLCASSARDFNEQFFGPGTRLTVL.

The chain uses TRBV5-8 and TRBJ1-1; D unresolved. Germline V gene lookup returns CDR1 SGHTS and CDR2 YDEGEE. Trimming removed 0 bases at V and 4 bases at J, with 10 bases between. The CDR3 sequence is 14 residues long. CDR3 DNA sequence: TGTGCCAGCAGCTTGGGATTGGGTAGCACTGAAGCTTTCTTT. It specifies CASSLGLGSTEAFF.

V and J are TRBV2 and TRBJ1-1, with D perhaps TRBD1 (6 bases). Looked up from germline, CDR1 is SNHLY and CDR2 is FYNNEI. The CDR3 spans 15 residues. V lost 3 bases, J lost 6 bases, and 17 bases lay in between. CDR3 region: CASSESRGMRAEAFF. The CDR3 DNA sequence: TGTGCCAGCAGTGAGTCGAGGGGGATGAGAGCTGAAGCTTTCTTT.

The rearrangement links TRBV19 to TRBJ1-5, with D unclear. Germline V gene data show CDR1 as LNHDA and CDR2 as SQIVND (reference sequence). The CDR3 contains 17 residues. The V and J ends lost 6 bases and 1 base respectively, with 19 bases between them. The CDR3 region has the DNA TGTGCCAGTAGCATGGATCACCCCGTTACGAGCAATCAGCCCCAGCATTTT. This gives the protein CASSMDHPVTSNQPQHF.

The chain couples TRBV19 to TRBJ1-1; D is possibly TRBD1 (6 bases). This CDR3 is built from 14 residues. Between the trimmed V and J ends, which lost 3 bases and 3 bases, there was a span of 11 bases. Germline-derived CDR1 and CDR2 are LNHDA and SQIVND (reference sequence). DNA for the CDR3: TGTGCCAGTAGTATTCTTAGGGGGGACACTGAAGCTTTCTTT. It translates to CASSILRGDTEAFF.

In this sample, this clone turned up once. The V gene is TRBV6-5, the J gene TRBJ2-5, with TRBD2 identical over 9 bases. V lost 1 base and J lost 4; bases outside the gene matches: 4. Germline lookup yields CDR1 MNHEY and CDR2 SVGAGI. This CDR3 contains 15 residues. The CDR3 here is CASSYLAGVGETQYF. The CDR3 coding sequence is TGTGCCAGCAGTTACTTAGCGGGAGTGGGAGAGACCCAGTACTTC.

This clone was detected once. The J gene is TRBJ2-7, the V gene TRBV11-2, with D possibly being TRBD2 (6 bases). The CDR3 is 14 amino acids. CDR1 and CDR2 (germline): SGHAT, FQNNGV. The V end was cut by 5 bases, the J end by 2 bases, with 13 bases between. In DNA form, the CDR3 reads TGTGCCAGCAGCCCCATGGGGGGAGCCTACGAGCAGTACTTC. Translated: CASSPMGGAYEQYF.

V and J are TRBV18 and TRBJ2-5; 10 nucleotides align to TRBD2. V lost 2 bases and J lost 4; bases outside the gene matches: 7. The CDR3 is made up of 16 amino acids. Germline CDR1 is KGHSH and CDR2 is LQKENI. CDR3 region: CASSPGSGGTSETQYF. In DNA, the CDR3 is TGTGCCAGCTCACCAGGTAGCGGGGGGACATCAGAGACCCAGTACTTC.

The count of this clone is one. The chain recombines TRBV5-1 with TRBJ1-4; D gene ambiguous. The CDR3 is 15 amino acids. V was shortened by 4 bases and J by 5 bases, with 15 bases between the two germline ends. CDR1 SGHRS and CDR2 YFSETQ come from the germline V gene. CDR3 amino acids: CASSPEGGTNEKLFF. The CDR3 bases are TGCGCCAGCAGCCCGGAGGGAGGTACGAATGAAAAACTGTTTTTT.

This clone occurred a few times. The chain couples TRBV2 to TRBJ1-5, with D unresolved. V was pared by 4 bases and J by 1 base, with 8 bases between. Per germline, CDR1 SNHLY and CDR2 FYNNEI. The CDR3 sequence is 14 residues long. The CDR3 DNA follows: TGTGCCAGCAGTGGAGGGTCCAGCAATCAGCCCCAGCATTTT. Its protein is CASSGGSSNQPQHF.

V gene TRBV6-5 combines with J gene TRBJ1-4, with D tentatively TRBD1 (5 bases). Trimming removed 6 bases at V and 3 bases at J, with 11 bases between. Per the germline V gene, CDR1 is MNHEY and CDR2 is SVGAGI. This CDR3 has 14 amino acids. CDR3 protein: CASRQGWANEKLFF. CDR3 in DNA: TGTGCCAGCAGGCAGGGATGGGCTAATGAAAAACTGTTTTTT.

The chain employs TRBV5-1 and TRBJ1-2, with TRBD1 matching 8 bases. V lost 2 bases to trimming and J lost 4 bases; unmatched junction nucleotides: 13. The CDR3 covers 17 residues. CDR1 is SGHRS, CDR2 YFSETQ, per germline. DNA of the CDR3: TGCGCCAGCAGCTTCGAACAGGGGGAAATTTCCCGCTATGGCTACACCTTC. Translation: CASSFEQGEISRYGYTF.

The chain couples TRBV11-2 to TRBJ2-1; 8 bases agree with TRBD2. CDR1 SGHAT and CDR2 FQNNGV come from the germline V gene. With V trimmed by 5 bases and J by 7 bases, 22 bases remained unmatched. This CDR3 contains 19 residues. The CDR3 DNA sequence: TGTGCCAGCAGCCCCCAAGGGGCACTAGCGGTTCTCGATTGGAATGAGCAGTTCTTC. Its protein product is CASSPQGALAVLDWNEQFF.

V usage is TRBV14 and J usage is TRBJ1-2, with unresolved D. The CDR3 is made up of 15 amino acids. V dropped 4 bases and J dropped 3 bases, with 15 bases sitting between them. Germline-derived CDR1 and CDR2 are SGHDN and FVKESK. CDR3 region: CASSRLVREDYGYTF. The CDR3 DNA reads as TGTGCCAGCAGCCGTCTCGTGAGGGAGGACTATGGCTACACCTTC. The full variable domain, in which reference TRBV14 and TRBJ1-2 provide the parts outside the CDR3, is EAGVTQFPSHSVIEKGQTVTLRCDPISGHDNLYWYRRVMGKEIKFLLHFVKESKQDESGMPNNRFLAERTGGTYSTLKVQPAELEDSGVYFCASSRLVREDYGYTFGSGTRLTVV.

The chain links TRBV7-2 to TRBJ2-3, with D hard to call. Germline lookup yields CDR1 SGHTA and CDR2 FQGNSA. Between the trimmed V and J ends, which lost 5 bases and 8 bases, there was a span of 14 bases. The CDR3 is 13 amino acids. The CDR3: CASSAEWPVTQYF. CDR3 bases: TGTGCCAGCAGCGCCGAGTGGCCGGTTACGCAGTATTTT. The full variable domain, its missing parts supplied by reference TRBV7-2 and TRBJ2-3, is GAGVSQSPSNKVTEKGKDVELRCDPISGHTALYWYRQSLGQGLEFLIYFQGNSAPDKSGLPSDRFSAERTGGSVSTLTIQRTQQEDSAVYLCASSAEWPVTQYFGPGTRLTVL.

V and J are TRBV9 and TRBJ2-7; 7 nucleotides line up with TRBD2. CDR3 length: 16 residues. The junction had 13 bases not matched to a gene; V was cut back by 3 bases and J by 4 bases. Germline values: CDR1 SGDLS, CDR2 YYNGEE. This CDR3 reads CASSAGGGGDYYEQYF. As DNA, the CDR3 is TGTGCCAGCAGCGCCGGAGGAGGAGGGGACTATTACGAGCAGTACTTC. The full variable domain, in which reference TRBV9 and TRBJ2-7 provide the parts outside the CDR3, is DSGVTQTPKHLITATGQRVTLRCSPRSGDLSVYWYQQSLDQGLQFLIQYYNGEERAKGNILERFSAQQFPDLHSELNLSSLELGDSALYFCASSAGGGGDYYEQYFGPGTRLTVT.

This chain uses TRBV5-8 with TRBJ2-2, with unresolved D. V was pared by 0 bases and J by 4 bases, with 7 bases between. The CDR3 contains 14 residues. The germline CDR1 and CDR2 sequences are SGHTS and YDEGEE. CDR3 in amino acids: CASSLAGFTGELFF. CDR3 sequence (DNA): TGTGCCAGCAGCTTGGCGGGTTTCACCGGGGAGCTGTTTTTT.

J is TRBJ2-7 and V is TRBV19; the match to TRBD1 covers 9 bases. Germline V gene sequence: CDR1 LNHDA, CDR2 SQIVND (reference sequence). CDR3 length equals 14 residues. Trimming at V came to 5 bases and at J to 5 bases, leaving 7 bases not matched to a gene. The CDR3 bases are TGTGCCAGTAGTCCACAGGGGGCGCGGAACGAGCAGTACTTC. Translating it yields CASSPQGARNEQYF.

The CDR3 coding sequence is TGTGCCAGCAGCTCACAGGGGTTTAGCTCCTACAATGAGCAGTTCTTC. This codes for CASSSQGFSSYNEQFF. The chain has TRBV6-6 and TRBJ2-1; 7 bases align to TRBD1. CDR1 and CDR2 (germline): MNHNY, SVGAGI (reference sequence). The CDR3 contains 16 residues. The V segment lost 6 bases and the J segment 0 bases; nucleotides outside the gene matches: 8.